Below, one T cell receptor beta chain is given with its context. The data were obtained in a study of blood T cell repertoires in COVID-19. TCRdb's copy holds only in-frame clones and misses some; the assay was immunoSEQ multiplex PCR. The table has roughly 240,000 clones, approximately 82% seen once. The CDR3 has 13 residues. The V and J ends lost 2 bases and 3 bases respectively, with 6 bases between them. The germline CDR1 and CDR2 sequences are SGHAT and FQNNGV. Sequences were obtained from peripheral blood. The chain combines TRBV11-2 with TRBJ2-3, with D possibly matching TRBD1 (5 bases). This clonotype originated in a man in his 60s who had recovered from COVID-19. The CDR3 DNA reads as TGTGCCAGCAGCTTACCAGGGACAGATACGCAGTATTTT. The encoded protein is CASSLPGTDTQYF.